This T cell receptor (beta chain) was recorded in a study of cytomegalovirus exposure and HLA in healthy donors. Study-level points and caveats: Later on, an analysis tied around 17,000 TCR beta sequences to HLA alleles at 0.05 false discovery rate.

This CDR3 contains 17 residues. The germline V gene has CDR1 SGHRS and CDR2 YFSETQ. J was trimmed by 2 bases and V by 4 bases; bases with no gene match: 8. PCR amplification relied on 60 Vbeta primers (plus 13 Jbeta primers). Measured with immunoSEQ multiplex PCR; TCRdb has only the in-frame clones, and not every one. The sample lists 85,000 to 100,000 clones; under 80% were seen once. Notes on this clone: Its antigen remains unknown.

The clonotype originates from a human donor in good health. The chain carries TRBV5-1 and TRBJ2-3, with TRBD2 matching 12 bases. Sample: PBMCs. CDR3 sequence: CASSPTLAGGFTDTQYF. CDR3 sequence (DNA): TGCGCCAGCAGCCCGACACTAGCGGGAGGATTCACAGATACGCAGTATTTT.